The 18 T cell receptor beta chains presented below share a single source sample, sequenced in a study of shared clonotypes between healthy human individuals (TCRdb year 2020). For the CD8 naive samples, CD45RO-negative cells were positively selected for CCR7, yielding a CD45RA+CCR7+ population from which TemRA cells were excluded. The library was produced with the immunoSEQ multiplex PCR assay. The immuneACCESS repertoire file appears here via TCRdb, limited to in-frame rearrangements. These files lack a portion of the clones; in checked studies, under half of the deficit traces to unresolved V genes, and the cause of the others is not known. The sample table holds about 2.1 million clones, of which 93% were seen once. The top ten clonotypes cover more than 1.5% of the sample. Sequencing was carried out using naive CD8+ T cells from PBMCs. The sample's cell subset or site label, in plain terms: CD45RA+CCR7+. These receptors were taken from a man younger than 35 in good health. Some clones in this sample may be carry-over from other donors' samples.

This chain joins TRBV5-8 and TRBJ2-7; weak D call: TRBD1 (6 bases). Germline V gene data show CDR1 as SGHTS and CDR2 as YDEGEE. The CDR3 spans 15 residues. Trimming cost V 4 bases and J 0 bases, with 14 bases left between them. The CDR3 DNA sequence: TGTGCCAGCAGCCCTCGGACAGAGCACTCCTACGAGCAGTACTTC. As protein: CASSPRTEHSYEQYF.

This sequence joins TRBV7-3 and TRBJ2-7, with 10 bases matching TRBD1. The germline V gene encodes CDR1 SGHTA and CDR2 FQGTGA. The V and J ends lost 2 bases and 5 bases, in that order; junction bases with no gene match: 18. This CDR3 is 19 amino acids long. This CDR3 reads CASSLGPGQGPEGSHEQYF. As DNA, the CDR3 is TGTGCCAGCAGCTTAGGCCCGGGACAGGGGCCTGAGGGTAGTCACGAGCAGTACTTC.

This clone was picked up one time. V and J are TRBV27 and TRBJ2-4; 7 positions agree with TRBD2. Losses at the gene ends were 5 bases for V and 1 base for J; bases not matched to a gene: 8. The V gene's germline CDR1 is MNHEY and CDR2 SMNVEV (reference sequence). The CDR3 extends over 16 amino acids. The CDR3 nucleotides read TGTGCCAGCAGTCCTGGGAGGGGTAAGGCCAAAAACATTCAGTACTTC. As protein: CASSPGRGKAKNIQYF.

This chain uses TRBV7-8 with TRBJ2-2; 11 bases match TRBD2. Germline CDR1 is SGHVS and CDR2 is FQNEAQ. V shed 6 bases, J shed 6 bases, and the junction held 6 bases outside the gene matches. This CDR3 has 15 amino acids. In DNA form, the CDR3 reads TGTGCCAGCAGGCCGGGACTAGCGGTCGCCGGGGAGCTGTTTTTT. It encodes CASRPGLAVAGELFF.

CDR3 nucleotide sequence: TGCGCCAGCAGCTGGAGGGTTTCCTACGAGCAGTACTTC. Protein product: CASSWRVSYEQYF. The chain uses TRBV5-1 and TRBJ2-7; D possibly corresponds to TRBD2 (6 bases). Germline lookup yields CDR1 SGHRS and CDR2 YFSETQ. V was cut by 3 bases and J by 1 base, with 8 bases left in between. The CDR3 totals 13 residues.

This clone has a handful of counts. The J gene is TRBJ1-1, the V gene TRBV9; D unclear. V lost 0 bases and J lost 1, with 13 bases in between. Germline V lookup: CDR1 SGDLS, CDR2 YYNGEE. The CDR3 length is 16 residues. CDR3 sequence: CASSVVKVEGNTEAFF. Here the CDR3 DNA reads TGTGCCAGCAGCGTAGTTAAGGTGGAAGGGAACACTGAAGCTTTCTTT.

This sequence joins TRBV7-9 and TRBJ1-5; the D is unclear. This CDR3 comprises 12 residues. Germline values: CDR1 SEHNR, CDR2 FQNEAQ (reference sequence). V lost 5 bases and J lost 9, with 11 bases in between. The CDR3 here is CASSEGWRPQHF. CDR3 in DNA: TGTGCCAGCAGCGAGGGCTGGAGGCCCCAGCATTTT. The entire variable domain, with the rest obtained from reference TRBV7-9 and TRBJ1-5, is as follows: DTGVSQNPRHKITKRGQNVTFRCDPISEHNRLYWYRQTLGQGPEFLTYFQNEAQLEKSRLLSDRFSAERPKGSFSTLEIQRTEQGDSAMYLCASSEGWRPQHFGDGTRLSIL.

The chain couples TRBV7-8 to TRBJ2-1; D possibly uses TRBD1 or TRBD2 (5 bases each). Germline V gene data show CDR1 as SGHVS and CDR2 as FQNEAQ. CDR3 length: 15 amino acids. V was clipped by 2 bases and J by 2 bases, with 10 bases between them. Here the CDR3 DNA reads TGTGCCAGCAGCTTATATCTGGGGGCCTACAATGAGCAGTTCTTC. Translating gives CASSLYLGAYNEQFF.

V is TRBV29-1 and J is TRBJ2-3, with D hard to call. Germline CDR1 and CDR2: SQVTM and ANQGSEA. The CDR3 has 8 amino acids. Trimming cost V 8 bases and J 3 bases, with 0 bases left between them. The CDR3 protein is CSTDTQYF. The CDR3 nucleotides read TGCAGCACAGATACGCAGTATTTT.

In this sample, this clone turned up a few times. This chain links TRBV7-9 with TRBJ2-2; D gene uncertain. This CDR3 contains 13 residues. Germline lookup yields CDR1 SEHNR and CDR2 FQNEAQ (reference sequence). Trimming took off 6 bases at V and 2 bases at J, with 7 bases between the two ends. In nucleotides, the CDR3 is TGTGCCAGCAGACCTGAAAACACCGGGGAGCTGTTTTTT. Encoded protein: CASRPENTGELFF.

The rearrangement uses TRBV7-9 and TRBJ1-4, with D perhaps matching TRBD1 (5 bases). Trimming shortened V by 1 base and J by 8 bases, and 14 bases separated the two germline ends. The germline gives CDR1 SEHNR, CDR2 FQNEAQ (reference sequence). The CDR3 consists of 15 residues. The CDR3 nucleotides are TGTGCCAGCAGCTTAGTCGTAGGGGACGACGAAAAACTGTTTTTT. It codes for CASSLVVGDDEKLFF.

The gene calls are TRBV7-2 and TRBJ2-1; D gene unclear. The ends were cut back, 5 bases at V and 7 bases at J, with 12 bases in the middle. The CDR3 totals 13 residues. Germline V gene lookup returns CDR1 SGHTA and CDR2 FQGNSA. The CDR3 DNA follows: TGTGCCAGCAGCGCCCGGCTACGAAATGAGCAGTTCTTC. As protein: CASSARLRNEQFF.

The chain employs TRBV11-2 and TRBJ2-1; D may be TRBD1 or TRBD2 (5 bases each). V dropped 3 bases and J dropped 12 bases, with 12 bases sitting between them. Germline CDR1 reads SGHAT; CDR2 reads FQNNGV. This CDR3 contains 12 residues. This CDR3 reads CASSFTGQGQFF. The CDR3 region has the DNA TGTGCCAGCAGCTTTACGGGGCAGGGGCAGTTCTTC.

The chain couples TRBV4-1 to TRBJ2-3, with D possibly TRBD1 on 5 matching bases. Trimming pared 1 base from V and 6 bases from J, leaving 11 bases between. Germline V gene lookup returns CDR1 MGHRA and CDR2 YSYEKL. The CDR3 is 14 residues long. CDR3 DNA: TGCGCCAGCAGCCAAGTGGGGCGGACCGATACGCAGTATTTT. This encodes CASSQVGRTDTQYF.

This clone has a single count. V is TRBV5-1 and J is TRBJ2-7; D possibly corresponds to TRBD1 (5 bases). V was pared by 4 bases and J by 0 bases, with 8 bases between. The CDR3 consists of 13 residues. CDR1 SGHRS and CDR2 YFSETQ come from the germline V gene. CDR3 in DNA: TGCGCCAGCAGCCAGGGAAGCTCCTACGAGCAGTACTTC. Its protein is CASSQGSSYEQYF.

The V call is TRBV10-1, the J call TRBJ1-1, with TRBD1 as a possible D gene (6 bases). CDR3 length: 13 residues. V lost 4 bases and J lost 6, with 12 bases in between. Germline V gene sequence: CDR1 WNHNN, CDR2 SYGVQD (reference sequence). The CDR3 nucleotides are TGCGCCAGCAGTGCAGGGGTAAAGGCTGAAGCTTTCTTT. As protein: CASSAGVKAEAFF.

This rearrangement joins TRBV6-5 to TRBJ1-1; D might be TRBD1 (5 bases). CDR3 size: 15 residues. V dropped 4 bases and J dropped 1 base, with 13 bases sitting between them. Germline V gives CDR1 MNHEY, CDR2 SVGAGI. CDR3 sequence (DNA): TGTGCCAGCAGTTTCAGGGTTATGGGGAACACTGAAGCTTTCTTT. It encodes CASSFRVMGNTEAFF.

The rearrangement joins TRBV7-6 to TRBJ2-6; 8 bases are a match to TRBD1. The CDR3 consists of 16 residues. V lost 3 bases and J lost 4; bases outside the gene matches: 5. The germline gives CDR1 SGHVS, CDR2 FNYEAQ. The CDR3 DNA reads as TGTGCCAGCAGCTTCTCTCCAGGGGGCGGGGCCAACGTCCTGACTTTC. It is translated as CASSFSPGGGANVLTF.